Presented here are 9 T cell receptor beta chains from one specimen sequenced in a study of shared clonotypes between healthy human individuals. Assay: immunoSEQ multiplex PCR; the TCRdb copy retains only in-frame clones and omits some. The sample holds approximately 1.9 million clones, approximately 92% seen once. Naive CD8 cells, CD45RO-negative and positively selected for CCR7, excluded terminally differentiated effector memory CD45RA+ cells. Sequenced sample: naive CD8+ T cells from PBMCs. These TCRs come from a young man in good health. Some clones in this sample may be carry-over from other donors' samples.

The CDR3 nucleotides read TGTGCCAGTAGTACTAACACTCCTTGGGCAGATACGCAGTATTTT. It encodes CASSTNTPWADTQYF. V and J are TRBV19 and TRBJ2-3; D is unclear. The V gene lost 4 bases and the J gene lost 4 bases, with 15 bases spanning the gap. The V gene's germline CDR1 is LNHDA and CDR2 SQIVND (reference sequence). This CDR3 has 15 residues.

This clone appeared once. The chain uses TRBV27 and TRBJ2-3, with 13 positions matching TRBD2. CDR3 size: 17 residues. Unmatched junction bases numbered 9, after V lost 5 bases and J lost 4 bases. CDR1 is MNHEY and CDR2 is SMNVEV in the germline V gene (reference sequence). DNA for the CDR3: TGTGCCAGCAGTCCCGGGACTAGCGGGAACATGGCAGATACGCAGTATTTT. Translated: CASSPGTSGNMADTQYF.

V and J are TRBV28 and TRBJ1-4; D gene ambiguous. V lost 7 bases and J 7 bases, leaving 13 bases between the germline ends. CDR3 length: 13 amino acids. The germline CDR1 and CDR2 sequences are MDHEN and SYDVKM. The CDR3 bases are TGTGCCAGCACTCAGGCCTCGCGTGAAAAACTGTTTTTT. Amino acid sequence: CASTQASREKLFF.

The chain employs TRBV9 and TRBJ2-7, with 9 bases identical to TRBD2. This CDR3 contains 15 residues. V was pared by 3 bases and J by 2 bases, with 6 bases of the junction left unmatched. Germline CDR1 SGDLS, CDR2 YYNGEE. The CDR3, as DNA: TGTGCCAGCAGCGACCATAGCGGGAGTCCCTACGAGCAGTACTTC. Its translation: CASSDHSGSPYEQYF.

Regarding this clone: The same CDR3 is also encoded by other DNA sequences in this sample. The genes are TRBV15 and TRBJ1-4, with no clear D. This CDR3 spans 11 amino acids. CDR1 is LNHNV, CDR2 YYDKDF, per germline (reference sequence). The V and J ends lost 4 bases and 8 bases respectively, with 5 bases between them. In DNA form, the CDR3 reads TGTGCCACCAGCATTGACGAAAAACTGTTTTTT. Residues: CATSIDEKLFF.

This chain links TRBV7-6 with TRBJ2-7; D possibly corresponds to TRBD2 (6 bases). There are 14 residues in the CDR3. V shed 3 bases and J shed 3 bases, with 12 bases lying between them. Germline V CDR1 and CDR2: SGHVS, FNYEAQ. The CDR3 sequence is CASSFGGINYEQYF. The CDR3 coding sequence is TGTGCCAGCAGCTTCGGGGGTATAAACTACGAGCAGTACTTC. Combining the CDR3 with reference TRBV7-6 and TRBJ2-7 gives the whole variable domain GAGVSQSPRYKVTKRGQDVALRCDPISGHVSLYWYRQALGQGPEFLTYFNYEAQQDKSGLPNDRFSAERPEGSISTLTIQRTEQRDSAMYRCASSFGGINYEQYFGPGTRLTVT.

V is TRBV27 and J is TRBJ1-6; perhaps TRBD1 as D (6 bases). CDR1 and CDR2 from the germline V gene are MNHEY and SMNVEV (reference sequence). V lost 7 bases and J 7 bases, leaving 14 bases between the germline ends. This CDR3 contains 14 residues. CDR3 protein: CASTRTGNNSPLHF. DNA for the CDR3: TGTGCCAGCACCAGAACAGGGAACAATTCACCCCTCCACTTT.

In this sample, this clone turned up once. The rearrangement uses TRBV5-6 and TRBJ2-7; TRBD2 agrees at 8 bases. The CDR3 is made up of 14 amino acids. Germline V gene lookup returns CDR1 SGHDT and CDR2 YYEEEE. V dropped 4 bases and J dropped 6; count of bases not matched to a gene: 9. The CDR3 reads CASSPTGLASEQYF. The CDR3 DNA follows: TGTGCCAGCAGCCCGACAGGACTAGCTAGCGAGCAGTACTTC.

V is TRBV9 and J is TRBJ1-1; TRBD1 is a possible D gene (5 bases). The CDR3 totals 16 residues. Germline values: CDR1 SGDLS, CDR2 YYNGEE. The V and J ends lost 4 bases and 3 bases respectively, with 19 bases between them. The CDR3 nucleotides are TGTGCCAGCAGCCACCCGGACGGCAGGGAGGACACTGAAGCTTTCTTT. It codes for CASSHPDGREDTEAFF.